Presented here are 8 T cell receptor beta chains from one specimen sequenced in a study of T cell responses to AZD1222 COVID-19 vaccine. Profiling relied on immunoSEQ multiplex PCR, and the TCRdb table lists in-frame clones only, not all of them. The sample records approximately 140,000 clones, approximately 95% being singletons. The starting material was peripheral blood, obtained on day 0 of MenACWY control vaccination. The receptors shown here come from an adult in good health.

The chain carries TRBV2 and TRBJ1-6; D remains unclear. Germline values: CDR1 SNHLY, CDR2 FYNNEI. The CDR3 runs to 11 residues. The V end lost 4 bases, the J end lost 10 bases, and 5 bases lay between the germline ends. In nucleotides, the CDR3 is TGTGCCAGCAGTGTCTCCTCACCCCTCCACTTT. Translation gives CASSVSSPLHF. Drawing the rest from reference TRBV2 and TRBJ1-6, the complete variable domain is EPEVTQTPSHQVTQMGQEVILRCVPISNHLYFYWYRQILGQKVEFLVSFYNNEISEKSEIFDDQFSVERPDGSNFTLKIRSTKLEDSAMYFCASSVSSPLHFGNGTRLTVT.

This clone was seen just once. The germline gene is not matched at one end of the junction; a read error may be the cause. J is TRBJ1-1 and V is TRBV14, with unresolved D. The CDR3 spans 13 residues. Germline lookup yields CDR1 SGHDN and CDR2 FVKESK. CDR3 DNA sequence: TGTGCCAGCAGCAAAGACTTGAACACTGAAGCTTTCTTT. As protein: CASSKDLNTEAFF.

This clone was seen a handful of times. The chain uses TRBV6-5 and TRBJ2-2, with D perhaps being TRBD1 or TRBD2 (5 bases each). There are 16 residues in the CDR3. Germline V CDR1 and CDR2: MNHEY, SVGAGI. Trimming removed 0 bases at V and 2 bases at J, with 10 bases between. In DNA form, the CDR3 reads TGTGCCAGCAGTTACTCGATGGGGGAAAACACCGGGGAGCTGTTTTTT. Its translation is CASSYSMGENTGELFF.

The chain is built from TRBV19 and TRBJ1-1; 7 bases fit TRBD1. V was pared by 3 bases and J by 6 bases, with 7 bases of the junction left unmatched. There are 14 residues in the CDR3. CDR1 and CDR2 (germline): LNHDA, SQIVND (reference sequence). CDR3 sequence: CASSILKGAAEAFF. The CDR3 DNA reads TGTGCCAGTAGTATTCTGAAGGGGGCGGCTGAAGCTTTCTTT.

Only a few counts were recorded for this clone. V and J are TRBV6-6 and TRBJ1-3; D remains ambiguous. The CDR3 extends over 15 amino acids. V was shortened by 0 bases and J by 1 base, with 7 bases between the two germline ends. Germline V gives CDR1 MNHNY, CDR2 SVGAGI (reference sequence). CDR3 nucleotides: TGTGCCAGCAGTTACTCAGGACTTTCTGGAAACACCATATATTTT. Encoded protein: CASSYSGLSGNTIYF.

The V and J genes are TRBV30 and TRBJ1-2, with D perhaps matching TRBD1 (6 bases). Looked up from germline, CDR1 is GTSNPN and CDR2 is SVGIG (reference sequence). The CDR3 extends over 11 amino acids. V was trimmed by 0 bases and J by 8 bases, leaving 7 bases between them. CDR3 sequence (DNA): TGTGCCTGGAGTGTACAGGGCGGCTACACCTTC. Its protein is CAWSVQGGYTF.

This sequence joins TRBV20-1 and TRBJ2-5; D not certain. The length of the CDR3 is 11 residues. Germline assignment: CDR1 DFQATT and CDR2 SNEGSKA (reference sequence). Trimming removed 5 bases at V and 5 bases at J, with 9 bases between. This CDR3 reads CSAEQSETQYF. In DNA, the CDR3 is TGCAGTGCTGAACAGTCGGAGACCCAGTACTTC.

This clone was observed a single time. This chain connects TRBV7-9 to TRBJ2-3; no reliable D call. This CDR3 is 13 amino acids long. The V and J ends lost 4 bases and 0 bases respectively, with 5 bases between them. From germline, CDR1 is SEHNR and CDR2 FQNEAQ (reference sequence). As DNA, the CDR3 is TGTGCCAGCAGCTCGAGTAGCACAGATACGCAGTATTTT. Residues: CASSSSSTDTQYF.